The 24 T cell receptor beta chains below come from one sample, sequenced in a study of HIV-infected patients and healthy controls. TCRdb redid the calling of the 5' RACE reads with MiXCR, one entry per CDR3 protein. The sample lists some 70,000 distinct CDR3 sequences; 15% to 20% were seen once. Sequenced input: CD4+ T cells from blood. Receptors originate from a human donor in good health.

This clonotype was observed a handful of times. The rearrangement links TRBV9 to TRBJ2-1, with D perhaps TRBD2 (6 bases). The CDR3 has 15 amino acids. Trimming removed 0 bases from V and 7 bases from J, with 14 bases in between. Germline V gene data show CDR1 as SGDLS and CDR2 as YYNGEE. In DNA, the CDR3 is TGTGCCAGCAGCGTAGAGGGACTCCTTGGGAATGAGCAGTTCTTC. Translating gives CASSVEGLLGNEQFF.

V gene TRBV12-3 or TRBV12-4 combines with J gene TRBJ1-2, with unresolved D. Trimming stripped 2 bases from V and 5 bases from J, with 12 bases between. The CDR3 loop spans 14 amino acids. The CDR3 reads CASSLTASRYGYTF. DNA for the CDR3: TGTGCCAGCAGTTTAACGGCCAGTCGATATGGCTACACCTTC.

This clonotype was recorded a few times. The V call is TRBV25-1, the J call TRBJ2-1, with unresolved D. V was shortened by 1 base and J by 0 bases, with 10 bases between the two germline ends. The CDR3 runs to 16 residues. Germline CDR1 is MGHDK and CDR2 is SYGVNS. CDR3 loop: CASSESRRISYNEQFF. As DNA, the CDR3 is TGTGCCAGCAGTGAATCGCGGCGGATCTCCTACAATGAGCAGTTCTTC.

The chain links TRBV5-1 to TRBJ2-4; D might be TRBD1 (6 bases). Trimming pared 4 bases from V and 8 bases from J, leaving 16 bases between. This CDR3 region has 14 residues. Per germline, CDR1 SGHRS and CDR2 YFSETQ. The CDR3 nucleotides are TGCGCCAGCAGCCGGGACACCCAAAACGACATTCAGTACTTC. Its translation is CASSRDTQNDIQYF.

In this sample, this clonotype turned up many times. The chain recombines TRBV7-9 with TRBJ2-1; 15 nucleotides line up with TRBD2. J gave up 2 bases and V 5 bases, and 7 bases lay outside the gene matches. CDR1 SEHNR and CDR2 FQNEAQ come from the germline V gene (reference sequence). This CDR3 has 18 amino acids. The CDR3 region has the DNA TGTGCCAGCAGCGGACTAGCGGGGGGGGAAAGAACCTACAATGAGCAGTTCTTC. Translation: CASSGLAGGERTYNEQFF.

Ten or more counts support this clonotype. The genes are TRBV7-6 and TRBJ1-5; D ambiguous. Germline loops: CDR1 SGHVS, CDR2 FNYEAQ. This CDR3 region has 14 residues. V was clipped by 8 bases and J by 7 bases, with 18 bases between them. The DNA for the CDR3 is TGTGCCAGCGGAAGGGATCCGCGAGGGCAGCCCCAGCATTTT. Protein product: CASGRDPRGQPQHF.

The V call is TRBV5-6, the J call TRBJ2-3, with 7 bases matching TRBD1. This CDR3 region has 17 residues. With V trimmed by 4 bases and J by 0 bases, 11 bases remained unmatched. Germline V gene lookup returns CDR1 SGHDT and CDR2 YYEEEE. The CDR3 bases are TGTGCCAGCAGCCCGACGGGACAGAGGACTAGCACAGATACGCAGTATTTT. Encoded protein: CASSPTGQRTSTDTQYF.

This clonotype turned up a few times. The V call is TRBV7-3, the J call TRBJ1-1, with D possibly matching TRBD1 (5 bases). The CDR3 has 16 amino acids. Germline CDR1 SGHTA, CDR2 FQGTGA. V was trimmed by 1 base and J by 1 base, leaving 13 bases between them. The CDR3 DNA is TGTGCCAGCAGCTTAAGAGCGGGACTTAGGAACACTGAAGCTTTCTTT. Translation: CASSLRAGLRNTEAFF. Using reference TRBV7-3 and TRBJ1-1 for the parts outside the CDR3, the full variable domain is GAGVSQTPSNKVTEKGKYVELRCDPISGHTALYWYRQSLGQGPEFLIYFQGTGAADDSGLPNDRFFAVRPEGSVSTLKIQRTERGDSAVYLCASSLRAGLRNTEAFFGQGTRLTVV.

This clonotype was counted at least ten times. V is TRBV7-6 and J is TRBJ2-1, with 7 bases matching TRBD2. This CDR3 contains 18 residues. With V trimmed by 1 base and J by 3 bases, 12 bases remained unmatched. Germline values: CDR1 SGHVS, CDR2 FNYEAQ. CDR3 region: CASSLVSPAGAIYNEQFF. The CDR3 nucleotides read TGTGCCAGCAGCTTAGTGTCTCCCGCGGGAGCCATCTACAATGAGCAGTTCTTC. The variable domain in full, with the rest retrieved from reference TRBV7-6 and TRBJ2-1, is GAGVSQSPRYKVTKRGQDVALRCDPISGHVSLYWYRQALGQGPEFLTYFNYEAQQDKSGLPNDRFSAERPEGSISTLTIQRTEQRDSAMYRCASSLVSPAGAIYNEQFFGPGTRLTVL.

At least ten counts were recorded for this clonotype. The V and J genes are TRBV6-1 and TRBJ2-2; perhaps TRBD1 as D (5 bases). The CDR3 loop spans 16 amino acids. Trimming stripped 6 bases from V and 0 bases from J, with 14 bases between. Germline-derived CDR1 and CDR2 are MNHNS and SASEGT. CDR3 loop: CASRNDRTTNTGELFF. In nucleotides, the CDR3 is TGTGCCAGCAGAAACGACAGAACCACGAACACCGGGGAGCTGTTTTTT.

This chain joins TRBV30 and TRBJ1-1, with 8 bases aligning to TRBD1. Germline V gene data show CDR1 as GTSNPN and CDR2 as SVGIG (reference sequence). CDR3 length equals 15 residues. Trimming removed 1 base from V and 3 bases from J; junction bases left unmatched: 7. CDR3 loop: CAWSDPRTGYTEAFF. As DNA, the CDR3 is TGTGCCTGGAGTGACCCCCGGACAGGGTACACTGAAGCTTTCTTT.

This clonotype was observed many times. This rearrangement joins TRBV12-3 or TRBV12-4 to TRBJ2-3; the match to TRBD2 covers 13 bases. After removal of 6 bases from V and 3 bases from J, the junction contained 9 bases not matched to a gene. This CDR3 is 17 amino acids long. This CDR3 is CASSFYWTSGRTDTQYF. CDR3 in DNA: TGTGCCAGCAGCTTCTACTGGACTAGCGGGAGAACAGATACGCAGTATTTT.

A word on this clonotype: A much larger clone lies a single base off, so this may be a read error. This rearrangement joins TRBV3-1 to TRBJ1-1, with D possibly matching TRBD1 (6 bases). The CDR3 covers 14 residues. Germline CDR1 and CDR2: LGHDT and YNNKEL (reference sequence). The CDR3 loop is CASRRSEGDTEALF. CDR3 nucleotides: TGTGCCAGCAGGCGCTCAGAAGGGGACACTGAAGCTTTATTT.

In nucleotides, the CDR3 is TGCAGTGCTAGGAGTGTTTTGAGCACAGATACGCAGTATTTT. Translated, it gives CSARSVLSTDTQYF. V gene TRBV20-1 combines with J gene TRBJ2-3; D is unclear. Germline V gene sequence: CDR1 DFQATT, CDR2 SNEGSKA (reference sequence). Trimming shortened V by 3 bases and J by 0 bases, and 10 bases separated the two germline ends. The CDR3 is 14 amino acids.

At least ten counts were recorded for this clonotype. This chain links TRBV29-1 with TRBJ2-3, with 9 bases that match TRBD1. Germline V gives CDR1 SQVTM, CDR2 ANQGSEA. J gave up 3 bases and V 7 bases, and 11 bases lay outside the gene matches. This CDR3 has 15 residues. As DNA, the CDR3 is TGCAGCGCATCTAAACAGGGGGCCGGAACAGATACGCAGTATTTT. Its protein product is CSASKQGAGTDTQYF.

J is TRBJ1-1 and V is TRBV19; D unclear. This CDR3 comprises 14 residues. Germline V gene lookup returns CDR1 LNHDA and CDR2 SQIVND (reference sequence). The V end lost 7 bases, the J end lost 0 bases, and 12 bases lay between the germline ends. This CDR3 is CASKGRTMNTEAFF. CDR3 DNA: TGTGCCAGTAAAGGTAGAACCATGAACACTGAAGCTTTCTTT.

This clonotype was seen repeatedly, ten times or more. The J gene is TRBJ1-3, the V gene TRBV29-1; D not resolved. Germline V CDR1 and CDR2: SQVTM, ANQGSEA. V lost 4 bases, J lost 4 bases, and 11 bases lay in between. There are 13 residues in the CDR3. The DNA for the CDR3 is TGCAGCGTTGTAGCCAACCGGGGAAACACCATATATTTT. Translated, it gives CSVVANRGNTIYF.

This clonotype was counted at least ten times. This chain joins TRBV6-6 and TRBJ2-7, with D possibly matching TRBD2 (5 bases). Looked up from germline, CDR1 is MNHNY and CDR2 is SVGAGI (reference sequence). Between the trimmed V and J ends, which lost 9 bases and 0 bases, there was a span of 9 bases. CDR3 size: 12 residues. The CDR3 protein is CASTGSSYEQYF. Here the CDR3 DNA reads TGTGCCAGTACGGGAAGCTCCTACGAGCAGTACTTC.

Many counts were recorded for this clonotype. The chain uses TRBV3-1 and TRBJ2-7; D is tentatively TRBD1 or TRBD2 (5 bases each). The CDR3 spans 16 residues. Germline V CDR1 and CDR2: LGHDT, YNNKEL (reference sequence). V lost 3 bases and J lost 3, with 18 bases in between. Here the CDR3 DNA reads TGTGCCAGCAGCCAGCGCCGGGGCGGCGGAGGCTACGAGCAGTACTTC. It translates to CASSQRRGGGGYEQYF.

This clonotype appeared many times. An end of the junction differs from the germline gene, which may be a read error. This chain uses TRBV2 with TRBJ1-1; D is undetermined. Germline-derived CDR1 and CDR2 are SNHLY and FYNNEI. The CDR3 contains 13 residues. Written as DNA, the CDR3 is TGTGCCAGCAGCGAAGAAGCATTCACTGAAGCTTTCTTT. It codes for CASSEEAFTEAFF.

The chain has TRBV10-3 and TRBJ2-1, with 7 positions matching TRBD1. The CDR3 sequence is 15 residues long. Per the germline V gene, CDR1 is ENHRY and CDR2 is SYGVKD. V was pared by 0 bases and J by 6 bases, with 5 bases of the junction left unmatched. DNA for the CDR3: TGTGCCATCAGTGAGTCCCGGACAGGTTCCAATGAGCAGTTCTTC. It codes for CAISESRTGSNEQFF.

This clonotype was recorded at least ten times. V usage is TRBV12-3 or TRBV12-4 and J usage is TRBJ1-1, with D unresolved. The CDR3 runs to 13 residues. Trimming removed 4 bases from V and 1 base from J, with 7 bases in between. The CDR3 region is CASSSLENTEAFF. The CDR3 DNA reads TGTGCCAGCAGTTCTCTTGAGAACACTGAAGCTTTCTTT.

This clonotype was recorded at least ten times. The V call is TRBV7-9, the J call TRBJ2-3, with no clear D. Germline CDR1 and CDR2: SEHNR and FQNEAQ (reference sequence). V shed 2 bases and J shed 6 bases, with 3 bases lying between them. There are 11 residues in the CDR3. The chain's CDR3 is CASSLMDTQYF. CDR3 coding DNA: TGTGCCAGCAGCTTAATGGATACGCAGTATTTT.

The rearrangement uses TRBV11-2 and TRBJ2-7; unclear D gene. Deletions cut 2 bases from V and 4 bases from J, with 9 bases between. CDR1 is SGHAT, CDR2 FQNNGV, per germline. This CDR3 comprises 13 residues. The CDR3 DNA reads as TGTGCCAGCAGCTTAAATCTGGAGTACGAGCAGTACTTC. Translating gives CASSLNLEYEQYF.